Listed below are T cell receptor beta chains from one sample, sequenced in a study of blood T cell repertoires in COVID-19. The method was immunoSEQ multiplex PCR; TCRdb's version includes in-frame clones alone and lacks a portion of them. The profile shows 120,000 to 150,000 clones, more than 70% of them singletons. Sequenced input: peripheral blood. These receptors were taken from a human donor in a cohort sampled during active COVID-19. Each CDR3 is given with its conserved first and last residue. A D gene is named only where the DNA matches it firmly. Expanded clones are given a class, and other clones once, few, many or no size at all.

V	size	J	D	DNA	CDR3
TRBV11-2	.	TRBJ2-7	.	TGTGCCAGCAGCTTCCCGGGGGGGGGACAGGGAAATTCCTACGAGCAGTACTTC	CASSFPGGGQGNSYEQYF
TRBV4-2	few	TRBJ2-1	.	TGTGCCAGCAGCCCCGTAGAGGCGGCTAATGAGCAGTTCTTC	CASSPVEAANEQFF
TRBV7-9	.	TRBJ1-4	TRBD1	TGTGCCAGCAGCTCCCGACAGGGAGCTAATGAAAAACTGTTTTTT	CASSSRQGANEKLFF
TRBV6-5	few	TRBJ1-6	.	TGTGCCAGCAGCGTCACCGGGACATATTCACCCCTCCACTTT	CASSVTGTYSPLHF
TRBV7-3	.	TRBJ2-2	TRBD2	TGTGCCAGCAGCCCAACTAGCGTGTCCCCCACCGGGGAGCTGTTTTTT	CASSPTSVSPTGELFF
TRBV28	.	TRBJ2-7	TRBD2	TGTGCCAGCAGACCCAGGACTAGCGGCTACGAGCAGTACTTC	CASRPRTSGYEQYF
TRBV10-2	.	TRBJ1-1	TRBD1	TGCGCCAGCAGGACAGGGCATTCCACTGAAGCTTTCTTT	CASRTGHSTEAFF
TRBV3-1/TRBV3-2	.	TRBJ2-7	.	TGTGCCAGCAGCCAAGCCCGCGGGATAGGCCACGAGCAGTACTTC	CASSQARGIGHEQYF
TRBV21-1	few	TRBJ1-1	.	TGTGCCAGCAGCAAAGCTCGCAGAGGCACTGAAGCTTTCTTT	CASSKARRGTEAFF
TRBV3-1/TRBV3-2	.	TRBJ2-1	TRBD1	TGTGCCAGCAGCCAAGATACGGGACAGGGATTGGGTTTGGGATACAATGAGCAGTTCTTC	CASSQDTGQGLGLGYNEQFF
TRBV28	.	TRBJ1-5	.	TGTGCCAGCAGTTCAAATAGGGGGGGGTTCAATCAGCCCCAGCATTTT	CASSSNRGGFNQPQHF
TRBV20-1	few	TRBJ2-3	TRBD2	TGCAGTGCTGCGGGGGGGGATACGCAGTATTTT	CSAAGGDTQYF
TRBV7-3	medium-sized	TRBJ1-4	.	TGTGCCAGCAGCTGGAGGGGAGGGGGAAAACTGTTTTTT	CASSWRGGGKLFF
TRBV27	once	TRBJ2-1	TRBD1	TGTGCCAGCAGTTTAACCGGGACAGAGGGTTACAATGAGCAGTTCTTC	CASSLTGTEGYNEQFF
TRBV29-1	.	TRBJ2-1	.	TGCAGCGTTGTACGGGTCCAGGGTGGAGATGAGCAGTTCTTC	CSVVRVQGGDEQFF
TRBV11-2	.	TRBJ1-2	.	TGTGCCAGCAGCTTAGGGACAGATCATGGCTACACCTTC	CASSLGTDHGYTF
TRBV9	.	TRBJ2-1	TRBD2	TGTGCCAGCAGCGCACCCCCTAGCGGGCCCTCGTTCTTC	CASSAPPSGPSFF